This passage covers 3 T cell receptor beta chains from one sample sequenced in a study of blood T cell repertoires in COVID-19. Repertoires were generated with immunoSEQ multiplex PCR, while TCRdb's copy carries only in-frame clones and drops some. Counted here are 180,000 or so clones, about four fifths occurring once; the ten biggest clones make up around 7.6%. The sample consisted of peripheral blood. Source of these receptors: a man between 35 and 55 years old who had recovered from COVID-19.

The rearrangement links TRBV5-1 to TRBJ1-1, with D perhaps TRBD1 (6 bases). The V end was cut by 0 bases, the J end by 4 bases, with 25 bases between. Looked up from germline, CDR1 is SGHRS and CDR2 is YFSETQ. There are 19 residues in the CDR3. DNA of the CDR3: TGCGCCAGCAGCTTGGAAAAACAGGGCGTCCCCTACTTATTCACTGAAGCTTTCTTT. Protein: CASSLEKQGVPYLFTEAFF.

The chain joins TRBV28 to TRBJ2-1; 7 bases match TRBD2. V was pared by 5 bases and J by 5 bases, with 15 bases of the junction left unmatched. The CDR3 covers 17 residues. Germline CDR1 MDHEN, CDR2 SYDVKM. The CDR3 sequence: CASSPTDFAGENNEQFF. DNA of the CDR3: TGTGCCAGCAGTCCAACAGATTTTGCGGGAGAGAACAATGAGCAGTTCTTC. The full variable domain, with the rest looked up from reference TRBV28 and TRBJ2-1, is DVKVTQSSRYLVKRTGEKVFLECVQDMDHENMFWYRQDPGLGLRLIYFSYDVKMKEKGDIPEGYSVSREKKERFSLILESASTNQTSMYLCASSPTDFAGENNEQFFGPGTRLTVL.

The V call is TRBV27, the J call TRBJ2-7; no clear D. Trimming took 6 bases from V and 2 from J, leaving 17 bases between them. Germline V gene sequence: CDR1 MNHEY, CDR2 SMNVEV (reference sequence). The CDR3 sequence is 15 residues long. The CDR3 coding sequence is TGTGCCAGCAGGGTGCTCCGGAACCAGGCCTACGAGCAGTACTTC. As protein: CASRVLRNQAYEQYF.